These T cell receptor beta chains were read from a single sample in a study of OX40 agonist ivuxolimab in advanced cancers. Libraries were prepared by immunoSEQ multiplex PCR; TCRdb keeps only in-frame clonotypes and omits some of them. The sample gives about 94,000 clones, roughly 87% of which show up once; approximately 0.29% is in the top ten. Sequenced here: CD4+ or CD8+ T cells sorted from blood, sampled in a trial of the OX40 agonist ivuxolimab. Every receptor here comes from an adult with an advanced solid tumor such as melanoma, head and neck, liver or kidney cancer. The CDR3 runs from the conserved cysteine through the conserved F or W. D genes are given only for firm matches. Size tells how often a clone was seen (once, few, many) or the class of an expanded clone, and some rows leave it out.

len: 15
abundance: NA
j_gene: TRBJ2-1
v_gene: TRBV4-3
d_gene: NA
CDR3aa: CASSQETGIFNEQFF
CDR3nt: TGCGCCAGCAGCCAAGAAACAGGGATTTTCAATGAGCAGTTCTTC

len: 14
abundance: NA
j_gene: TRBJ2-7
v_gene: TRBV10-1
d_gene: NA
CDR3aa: CASSEGTGPYEQYF
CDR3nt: TGCGCCAGCAGTGAGGGAACAGGGCCCTACGAGCAGTACTTC

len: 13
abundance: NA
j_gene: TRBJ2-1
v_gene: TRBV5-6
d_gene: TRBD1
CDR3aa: CASSLQQGYEQFF
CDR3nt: TGTGCCAGCAGCTTACAACAGGGGTATGAGCAGTTCTTC

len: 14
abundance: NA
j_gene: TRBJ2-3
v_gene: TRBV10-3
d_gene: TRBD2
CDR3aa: CAISNSGGTDTQYF
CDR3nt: TGTGCCATCAGTAATAGCGGGGGGACAGATACGCAGTATTTT

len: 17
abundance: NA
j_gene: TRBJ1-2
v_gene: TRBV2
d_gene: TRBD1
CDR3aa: CASSEEGGTGSNYGYTF
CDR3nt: TGTGCCAGCAGTGAAGAAGGTGGGACAGGGTCTAACTATGGCTACACCTTC

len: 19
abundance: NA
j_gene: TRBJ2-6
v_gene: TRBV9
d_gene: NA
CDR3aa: CASSALGGGNNSGANVLTF
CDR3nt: TGTGCCAGCAGCGCCCTGGGGGGGGGCAACAATTCTGGGGCCAACGTCCTGACTTTC

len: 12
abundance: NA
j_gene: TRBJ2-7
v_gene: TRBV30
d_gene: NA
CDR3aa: CAWSWSSYEQYF
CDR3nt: TGTGCCTGGAGTTGGTCCTCCTACGAGCAGTACTTC

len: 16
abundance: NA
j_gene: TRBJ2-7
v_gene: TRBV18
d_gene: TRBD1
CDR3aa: CASSPTGTGGFGEQYF
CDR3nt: TGTGCCAGCTCACCTACCGGGACAGGGGGTTTTGGCGAGCAGTACTTC

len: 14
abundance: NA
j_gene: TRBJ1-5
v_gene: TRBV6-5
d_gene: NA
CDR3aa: CASSYEGPKEPQHF
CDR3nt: TGTGCCAGCAGTTACGAGGGACCCAAGGAGCCCCAGCATTTT

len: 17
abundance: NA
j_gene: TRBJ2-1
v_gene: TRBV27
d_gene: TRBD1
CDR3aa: CASSLYFGTGGFNEQFF
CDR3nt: TGTGCCAGCAGTTTATACTTCGGGACAGGGGGTTTCAATGAGCAGTTCTTC

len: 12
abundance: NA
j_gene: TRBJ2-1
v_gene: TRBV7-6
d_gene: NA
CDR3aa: CASSFRSNEQFF
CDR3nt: TGTGCCAGCAGCTTTCGGTCGAATGAGCAGTTCTTC

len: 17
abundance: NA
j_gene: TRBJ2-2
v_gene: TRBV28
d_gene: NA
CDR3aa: CASSLAENLLNTGELFF
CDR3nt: TGTGCCAGCAGTTTAGCAGAGAACCTACTGAACACCGGGGAGCTGTTTTTT

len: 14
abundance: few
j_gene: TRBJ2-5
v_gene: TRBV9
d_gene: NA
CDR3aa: CASSTGTIQETQYF
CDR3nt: TGTGCCAGCAGCACCGGGACGATCCAAGAGACCCAGTACTTC